Presented here are 2 T cell receptor beta chains from one specimen sequenced in a study of T cells generated in artificial thymic organoids. Semi-nested PCR with reverse primers in the TRAC or TRBC constant regions amplified each chain separately. TCRdb reprocessed the 5' RACE reads with MiXCR, giving one entry per CDR3 protein. The table includes approximately 5,100 distinct CDR3 sequences, over 30% detected once. The specimen was naive CD8+ T cells from blood. Subset specified: CD3+TCRalphabeta+CD8SP T cells; for blood, CD45RO-CCR7+ naive CD8+ T cells. Receptor source: a human donor who gave cord blood stem cells for thymic organoid culture, a cardiac surgery patient who gave postnatal thymus, or a blood donor (not recorded which).

Remarks on this clonotype: At one end the junction does not follow the germline gene, possibly because of a read error. The gene calls are TRBV5-4 and TRBJ2-7; tentative D call: TRBD2 (5 bases). The CDR3 sequence is 15 residues long. Germline loops: CDR1 SGHNT, CDR2 YYREEE (reference sequence). The CDR3 is CASSLFRGSTYEQCF. DNA for the CDR3: TGTGCCAGCAGCTTGTTCCGGGGAAGTACCTACGAGCAGTGCTTC. The whole variable domain, filled in from reference TRBV5-4 and TRBJ2-7, reads ETGVTQSPTHLIKTRGQQVTLRCSSQSGHNTVSWYQQALGQGPQFIFQYYREEENGRGNFPPRFSGLQFPNYSSELNVNALELDDSALYLCASSLFRGSTYEQCFGPGTRLTVT.

This chain links TRBV6-1 with TRBJ2-7; TRBD1 matches at 7 bases. The CDR3 sequence is 12 residues long. Germline CDR1 MNHNS, CDR2 SASEGT. V gave up 11 bases and J gave up 5 bases; unmatched junction bases: 9. The CDR3 loop reads CAGRQGYHEQYF. The CDR3 DNA reads as TGTGCCGGACGACAGGGATATCACGAGCAGTACTTC.